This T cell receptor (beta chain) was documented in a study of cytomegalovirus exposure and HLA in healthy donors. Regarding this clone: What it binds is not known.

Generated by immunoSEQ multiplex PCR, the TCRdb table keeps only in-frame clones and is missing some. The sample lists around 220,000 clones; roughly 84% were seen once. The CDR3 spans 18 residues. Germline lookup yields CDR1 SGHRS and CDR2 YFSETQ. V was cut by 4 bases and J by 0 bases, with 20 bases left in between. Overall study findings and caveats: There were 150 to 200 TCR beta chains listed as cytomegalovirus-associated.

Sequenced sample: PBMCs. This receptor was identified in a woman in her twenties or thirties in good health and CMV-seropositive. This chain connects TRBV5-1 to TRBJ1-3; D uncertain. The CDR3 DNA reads TGCGCCAGCAGCACGGGGAGAGAGGGCCCTTGCTCTGGAAACACCATATATTTT. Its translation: CASSTGREGPCSGNTIYF.